This T cell receptor (beta chain) derives from a study of cytomegalovirus exposure and HLA in healthy donors. Study-wide results and limits: Highest at DRB1 and lowest at HLA-C, TCR association rates differed among HLA loci in a later analysis. In an earlier analysis, productive rearrangement rates for most beta V segments clustered near 87% or 30%.

The PCR contained 60 Vbeta and 13 Jbeta primers. Generated by immunoSEQ multiplex PCR, the TCRdb table keeps only in-frame clones and is missing some. This sample yields under 150,000 clones, of which under 80% are seen a single time; 2.8% belongs to the top ten. Germline V CDR1 and CDR2: SQVTM, ANQGSEA. The CDR3 extends over 14 amino acids. The J segment lost 4 bases and the V segment lost 1 base, leaving 6 bases of the junction unmatched. Comment on this clone: Its antigen is as yet unknown.

Sequences were obtained from PBMCs. The receptor was isolated from a male donor in good health and CMV-seronegative. V is TRBV29-1 and J is TRBJ1-1, with 7 nucleotides matching TRBD1. The chain's CDR3 is CSVEGQGRGTEAFF. The CDR3 DNA sequence: TGCAGCGTTGAAGGACAGGGAAGGGGCACTGAAGCTTTCTTT.